These 4 T cell receptor beta chains share one sample of origin, sequenced in a study of T cells after somatic rescue of genetic block. Some clones are missing from TCRdb's copy, which holds only in-frame ones; the method was immunoSEQ multiplex PCR. This table has roughly 70,000 clones, about 92% appearing once. The sample comprised peripheral blood mononuclear cells (PBMCs). All receptors come from a man aged 35-49 years.

The gene calls are TRBV21-1 and TRBJ1-2; TRBD1, the table's D call, was not compared with the DNA. TRBV21-1 is a pseudogene segment. There are 18 residues in the CDR3. The CDR3, as DNA: TGTGCCAGCAGCAAAAGCCCCCGGGACACCCTCTTTTGTCATGGCTACACCTTC. As protein: CASSKSPRDTLFCHGYTF.

This chain connects TRBV28 to TRBJ2-7; perhaps TRBD1 as D (6 bases). The CDR3 is 13 residues long. Germline V gene sequence: CDR1 MDHEN, CDR2 SYDVKM. V shed 3 bases and J shed 6 bases, with 12 bases lying between them. CDR3 nucleotide sequence: TGTGCCAGCAGTTTCCGACAGGCTGGCGAGCAGTACTTC. Protein: CASSFRQAGEQYF.

This clone was seen a single time. The chain's CDR3 is CASKQGGGGYTF. The CDR3, as DNA: TGTGCCAGCAAGCAGGGAGGCGGTGGCTACACCTTC. V usage is TRBV28 and J usage is TRBJ1-2; tentatively, D is TRBD1 (5 bases). The CDR3 spans 12 residues. The V gene lost 7 bases and the J gene lost 7 bases, with 13 bases spanning the gap. The germline CDR1 and CDR2 sequences are MDHEN and SYDVKM.

V usage is TRBV7-2 and J usage is TRBJ2-1; a possible D gene is TRBD2 (6 bases). Germline loops: CDR1 SGHTA, CDR2 FQGNSA. Trimming took 4 bases from V and 15 from J, leaving 22 bases between them. CDR3 length: 14 amino acids. The DNA for the CDR3 is TGTGCCAGCAGCTCGCTTCGGGACTCAGCCCGGAGGTTCTTC. Residues: CASSSLRDSARRFF.